This TCR beta chain came from a study of T-cell memory formation after mild COVID-19. About the research overall: TCR clusters were mostly confined to one donor each.

Looked up from germline, CDR1 is KGHDR and CDR2 is SFDVKD. The V end lost 0 bases, the J end lost 3 bases, and 10 bases lay between the germline ends. There are 16 residues in the CDR3. Study-wide results and caveats: Certain responding clones were present in pre-infection memory, suggesting participation of cross-reactive memory. Clones that contracted from day 15 to 85 were balanced CD4/CD8, while later expanders leaned CD4+.

TCRdb redid the calling of the 5' RACE reads with MiXCR, one entry per CDR3 protein. The data contain 280,000 or so distinct CDR3 sequences, roughly 8.2% of them singletons. To note about this clonotype: Its specificity is unknown.

The sequence was obtained from a man aged 18-30 years who had mild COVID-19 (a few samples of this study predate the infection). Cell type and time point are not known. The sequencing input was PBMCs or a T cell subset sorted from them (not recorded which). J is TRBJ2-2 and V is TRBV24-1; maybe TRBD2 (6 bases). The CDR3 protein is CATSDLGRGDTGELFF. Here the CDR3 DNA reads TGTGCCACCAGTGATTTGGGGCGCGGGGACACCGGGGAGCTGTTTTTT.